This paragraph reports one T cell receptor (beta chain). What this receptor recognizes is not known. Per-nucleotide qualities are absent, and no much larger clonotype sits a single base away. TCR beta CDR3 regions were sequenced from DNA using the immunoSEQ Assay. In the source study's methods: T cell density was computed as TCR beta template counts normalized to usable DNA estimated by amplifying housekeeping genes. The preseqR package was used to estimate richness by extrapolating to 400,000 templates for PBMC samples and to 120,000 templates for tissue samples. Clonality was taken to be one minus Pielou's evenness. Tissue-enriched TCRs were identified by differential abundance testing using productive amino-acid clonotypes, minimum total count 5 and alpha 0.1. Repertoire overlap between compartments was quantified with the Jaccard Index and Morisita Overlap Index. GLIPH grouped TCR beta CDR3s together with public tetramer-defined viral CDR3s, and a viral motif had to include at least three viral sequences and show V-gene enrichment. TCRdb re-hosts the immuneACCESS table, in-frame sequences only. Its copies lack some clones; in the studies checked, an unresolved V gene accounts for under half of them, and the cause for the rest is not known. The DNA gave D and trimming, while V, J and clone size come from that table. This sample gives about 6,100 clones in total; roughly 45% of them show up just once. Around 7.7% of the sample comes from the top ten.

The sample belongs to a study of T cells in localized non-small cell lung cancer (dated by TCRdb to the early 2020s). Some background on the complete study: T cell repertoires of 200 to 250 early-stage NSCLC patients were analyzed, with tumors being compared against uninvolved tumor-adjacent lungs. NSCLC patients had a mean age of approximately 72 years, and around 140 were male and 85 to 110 female. The cohort consisted of approximately 240 treatment-naive NSCLC patients whose localized lung tumors had been resected.

Results the study describes overall, beyond this receptor: Because multi-region tumor sequencing was not done, intratumor heterogeneity could not be ruled out. The highest T cell clonality was observed in uninvolved tumor-adjacent lung, where clonality exceeded that of tumor, suggesting that antigenic responses were more focused in uninvolved tumor-adjacent lung. A median of approximately 62 of the top 100 tumor clones turned up in the paired uninvolved adjacent lung, and 25 to 30 of those clones also ranked among the top 100 of that same adjacent lung. Higher T cell density in blood was associated with longer overall survival, whereas higher clonality in adjacent lung was associated with shorter survival. Because the study design was exploratory, TCR variables were selected using unadjusted p-values without false-discovery rate correction.

At diagnosis, tumor, uninvolved tumor-adjacent lung and peripheral blood were collected and then preserved as a mix of FFPE and fresh-frozen material. The sequence was collected from a man aged 35 to 70 with stage III lung adenocarcinoma. Sequences were derived from lung tumor tissue, sampled before any cancer treatment.

Here is the DNA: TGTGCCAGTAGTGGTACAGGGGCCTTGGGCACTGAAGCTTTCTTT. The resulting protein is CASSGTGALGTEAFF. The chain couples TRBV6-8 to TRBJ1-1; 7 bases in the junction line up with TRBD1. The germline V end is reduced by 9 bases and the J end by 4 bases; junction bases left unmatched: 14. CDR1 MNHGY and CDR2 SAAAGT are derived from the germline V gene. Inclusive of the bounding cysteine and phenylalanine, the CDR3 is 15 residues long. Only CDR3 DNA is held: 45 bases, read in frame from base 1.